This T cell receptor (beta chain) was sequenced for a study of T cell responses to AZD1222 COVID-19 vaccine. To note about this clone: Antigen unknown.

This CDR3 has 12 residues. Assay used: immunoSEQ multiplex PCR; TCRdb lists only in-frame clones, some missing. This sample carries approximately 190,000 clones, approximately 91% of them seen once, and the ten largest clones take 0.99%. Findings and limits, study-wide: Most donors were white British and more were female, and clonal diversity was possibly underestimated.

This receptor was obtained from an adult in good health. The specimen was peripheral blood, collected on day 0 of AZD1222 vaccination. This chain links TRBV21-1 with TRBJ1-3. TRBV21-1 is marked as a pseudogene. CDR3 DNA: TGTGCCAGCAGGCGGAGGGGAAACACCATATATTTT. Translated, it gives CASRRRGNTIYF.